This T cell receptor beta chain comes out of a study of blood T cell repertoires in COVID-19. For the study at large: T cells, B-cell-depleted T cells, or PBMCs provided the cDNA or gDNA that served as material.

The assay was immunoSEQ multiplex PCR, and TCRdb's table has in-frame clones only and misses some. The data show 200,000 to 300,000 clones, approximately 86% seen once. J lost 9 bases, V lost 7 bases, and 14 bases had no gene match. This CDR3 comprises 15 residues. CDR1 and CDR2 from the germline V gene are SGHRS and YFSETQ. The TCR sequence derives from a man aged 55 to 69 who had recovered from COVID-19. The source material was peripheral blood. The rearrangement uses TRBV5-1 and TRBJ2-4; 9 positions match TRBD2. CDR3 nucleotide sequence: TGCGCCAGCTCCCTAGCGGGGCAGGAAGGGAGCATTCAGTACTTC. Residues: CASSLAGQEGSIQYF.